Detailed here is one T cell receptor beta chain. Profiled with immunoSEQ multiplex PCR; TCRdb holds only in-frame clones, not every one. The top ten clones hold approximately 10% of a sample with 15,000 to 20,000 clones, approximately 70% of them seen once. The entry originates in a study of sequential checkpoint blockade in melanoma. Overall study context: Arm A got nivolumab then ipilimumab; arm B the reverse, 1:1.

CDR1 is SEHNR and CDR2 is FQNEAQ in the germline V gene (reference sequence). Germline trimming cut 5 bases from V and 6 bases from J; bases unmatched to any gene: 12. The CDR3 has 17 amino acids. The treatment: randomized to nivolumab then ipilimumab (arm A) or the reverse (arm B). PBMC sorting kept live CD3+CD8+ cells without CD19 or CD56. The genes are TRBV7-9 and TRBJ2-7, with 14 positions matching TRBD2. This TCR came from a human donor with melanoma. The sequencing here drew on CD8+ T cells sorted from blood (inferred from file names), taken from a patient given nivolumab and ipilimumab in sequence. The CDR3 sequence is CASSPSSTSGRAAEQYF. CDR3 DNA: TGTGCCAGCAGCCCGTCTTCGACTAGCGGGAGGGCCGCCGAGCAGTACTTC.